The present entry profiles one T cell receptor (beta chain) with its context. Its cognate antigen is unknown. Authors of the study amplified TCR beta CDR3 regions from RNA transcripts. The HTBI primer set was used in a first-round RT-PCR of the TCR CDR3. Each CDR3 protein gets one entry after TCRdb re-called the multiplex PCR reads with MiXCR. The repertoire has approximately 370,000 distinct CDR3 sequences, roughly a sixth of them found once; the top ten carry almost 35%. These data originate in a study of T cells in Graves' hyperthyroidism and ophthalmopathy. Study summary: Peripheral blood was drawn at first diagnosis, prior to all treatment.

Study-level results: Before onset, ophthalmopathy was predicted by the model a median around 6.2 months earlier. Also found in blood were most expanded thyroid clonotypes above 0.001.

Recently diagnosed hyperthyroidism of less than 2 months' duration affected patients aged 18 to 65. The germline gives CDR1 MNHEY, CDR2 SVGEGT. Unmatched junction bases numbered 8, after V lost 7 bases and J lost 5 bases. CDR3 length equals 13 residues. The sequenced sample consisted of blood. The sequence was obtained from a woman aged 25 to 45 with Graves' hyperthyroidism that later progressed to Graves' ophthalmopathy. The chain is built from TRBV6-2 or TRBV6-3 and TRBJ2-7, with 7 bases identical to TRBD2. CDR3 DNA sequence: TGTGCCAGCAACCCCGGGGGGACGAACGAGCAGTACTTC. It specifies CASNPGGTNEQYF.